This T cell receptor (beta chain) comes out of a study of T cell responses to AZD1222 COVID-19 vaccine. Repertoires were generated with immunoSEQ multiplex PCR, while TCRdb's copy carries only in-frame clones and drops some. This repertoire shows roughly 100,000 clones, about nine tenths found once; its top ten account for around 20%. V gave up 0 bases and J gave up 0 bases, with 15 bases separating them. Germline V gives CDR1 MGHRA, CDR2 YSYEKL. This CDR3 spans 17 amino acids. The sequences come from peripheral blood, collected on day 0 of AZD1222 vaccination. The TCR originated in an adult in good health. V gene TRBV4-1 combines with J gene TRBJ2-7; D is unresolved. The CDR3 region is CASSQDLWGALSYEQYF. The CDR3 coding sequence is TGCGCCAGCAGCCAAGATCTGTGGGGTGCCCTCTCCTACGAGCAGTACTTC.